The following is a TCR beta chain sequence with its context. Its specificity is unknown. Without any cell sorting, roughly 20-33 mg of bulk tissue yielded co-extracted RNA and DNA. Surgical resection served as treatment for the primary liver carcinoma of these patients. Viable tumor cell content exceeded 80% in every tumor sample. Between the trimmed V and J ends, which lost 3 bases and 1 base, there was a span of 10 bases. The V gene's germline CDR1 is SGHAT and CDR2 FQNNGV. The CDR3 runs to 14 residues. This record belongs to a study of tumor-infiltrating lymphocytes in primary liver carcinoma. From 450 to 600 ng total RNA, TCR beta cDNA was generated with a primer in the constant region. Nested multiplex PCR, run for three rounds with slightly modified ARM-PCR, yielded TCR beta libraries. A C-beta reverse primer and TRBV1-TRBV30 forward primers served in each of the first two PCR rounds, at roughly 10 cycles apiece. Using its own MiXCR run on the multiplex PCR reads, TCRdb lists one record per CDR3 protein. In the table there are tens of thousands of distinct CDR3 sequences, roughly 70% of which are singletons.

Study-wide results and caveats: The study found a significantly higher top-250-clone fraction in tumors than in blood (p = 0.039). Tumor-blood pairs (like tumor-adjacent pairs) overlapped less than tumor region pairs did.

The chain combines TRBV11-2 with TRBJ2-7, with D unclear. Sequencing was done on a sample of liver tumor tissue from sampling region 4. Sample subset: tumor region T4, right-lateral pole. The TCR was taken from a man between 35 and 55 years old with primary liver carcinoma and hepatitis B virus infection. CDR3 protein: CASSFGGASYEQYF. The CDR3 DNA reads TGTGCCAGCAGCTTCGGCGGAGCTTCCTACGAGCAGTACTTC.